The subject of this entry is one TCR beta chain. Its antigen is not identified. The data belong to a study of blood T cells in healthy people across ages. Study-level results: Observed TCR beta diversity per million T cells went down as age went up. This fall followed a roughly linear course with age.

For the second PCR, which ran for 7 to 11 cycles, a sample-barcoded 5' primer and a J-beta primer mix were used. The template-switch adaptor was a 5' adaptor with 12 random nucleotides. It tagged each cDNA molecule. TCRdb itself ran the 5' RACE reads through MiXCR, one entry per CDR3 protein. Of some 1.6 million distinct CDR3 sequences in the sample, almost 35% were seen once. Trimming took off 4 bases at V and 2 bases at J, with 18 bases between the two ends. This CDR3 spans 16 amino acids. CDR1 and CDR2 (germline): MNHNY, SVGAGI (reference sequence). There were healthy Caucasian individuals from Russia, aged about 6 to 100, serving as donors. Each sample used at least 7 million PBMCs.

The J gene is TRBJ2-7, the V gene TRBV6-6, with D unresolved. The sequencing input was blood. The clonotype originates from a woman between 25 and 40 years old in good health. The CDR3 sequence is CASSSNWAGSPYEQYF. The CDR3 nucleotides are TGTGCCAGCAGTTCGAATTGGGCAGGTAGCCCCTACGAGCAGTACTTC.